The sample holds a few counts of the clone carrying this TCR beta chain. Seattle's enrolled individuals joined amid active infection and were then monitored longitudinally. Germline CDR1 is LNHDA and CDR2 is SQIVND (reference sequence). The CDR3 sequence is 13 residues long. Losses at the gene ends were 6 bases for V and 7 bases for J; bases not matched to a gene: 6. The data derive from a study of blood T cell repertoires in COVID-19. Study details: Specimens from acute and convalescent COVID-19 originated in the United States, Italy and Spain. PBMCs, B-cell-depleted T cells, or T cells were the source of the cDNA or gDNA that made up the material.

Authors' methods: Amplification from reference gene primers served as the basis for estimated nucleated cell counts. The protocol was immunoSEQ multiplex PCR, while the TCRdb copy is restricted to in-frame clones and leaves out a portion. The V and J calls and clone size were taken over from that table, and D and trimming were inferred from the DNA. This table has 250,000 to 350,000 clones, around 84% appearing once. Sequencing was performed on peripheral blood. The TCR was taken from a human donor with COVID-19, enrolled during active disease. The donor label of this sample is uncertain. V is TRBV19 and J is TRBJ1-5; 7 bases fit TRBD1. The CDR3 sequence: CASRTGIGQPQHF. The CDR3, as DNA: TGTGCCAGTAGGACAGGGATTGGGCAGCCCCAGCATTTT.